This T cell receptor (beta chain) appears in the sequencing data of a study of blood T cell repertoires in COVID-19. Study overall: Samples representing acute and convalescent COVID-19 were sourced from the United States, Italy and Spain. In each case, the material was cDNA or gDNA derived from T cells, B-cell-depleted T cells, or PBMCs.

TCRdb's copy holds only in-frame clones and misses some; the assay was immunoSEQ multiplex PCR. Of about 300,000 clones listed, roughly 91% were seen once; the top ten hold 1.8%. V dropped 6 bases and J dropped 1 base, with 7 bases sitting between them. The CDR3 length is 12 residues. Sequences were obtained from peripheral blood. This clonotype was sampled from a woman aged 30 to 39 with COVID-19, enrolled during active disease. This chain connects TRBV12-3 or TRBV12-4 to TRBJ2-7, with a weak D call TRBD2 (6 bases). The CDR3: CASSGTSYEQYF. In DNA form, the CDR3 reads TGTGCCAGCAGCGGGACTTCCTACGAGCAGTACTTC.